A selection of T cell receptor beta chains follows, all from one sample in a study of blood T cell repertoires in COVID-19. Using immunoSEQ multiplex PCR, the repertoire was profiled, and TCRdb retains in-frame clones only, with some absent. The repertoire includes a few hundred thousand clones, around 83% of them detected once, and about 1.2% sits in the top ten. The specimen was peripheral blood. Source of these receptors: a woman in her forties or fifties with acute or convalescent COVID-19. Both conserved end residues are part of each CDR3. A D gene is named only where the DNA matches it firmly. Clone size is shown for a subset of rows, as once, few, many or a class of expanded clone.

J gene: TRBJ1-3
clone size: .
V gene: TRBV7-4
D gene: .
CDR3 DNA: TGTGCGCCCAGTGGGGCTGCTAACTCTGGAAACACCATATATTTT
CDR3 protein: CAPSGAANSGNTIYF

J gene: TRBJ1-5
clone size: once
V gene: TRBV2
D gene: TRBD1
CDR3 DNA: TGTGCCAGCAGTTCCGGACAGGGCTCTTATCAGCCCCAGCATTTT
CDR3 protein: CASSSGQGSYQPQHF

J gene: TRBJ2-1
clone size: .
V gene: TRBV11-3
D gene: TRBD2
CDR3 DNA: TGTGCCAGCAGCAAAATAGCGGGAGGAGGGAATGAGCAGTTCTTC
CDR3 protein: CASSKIAGGGNEQFF

J gene: TRBJ2-3
clone size: .
V gene: TRBV6-6
D gene: .
CDR3 DNA: TGTGCCAGCAGTTACGGGGGAGGAAGGGATACGCAGTATTTT
CDR3 protein: CASSYGGGRDTQYF

J gene: TRBJ2-2
clone size: .
V gene: TRBV4-2
D gene: TRBD2
CDR3 DNA: TGTGCCAGCAGCCAAGGAGGACTAGCGGGTCTAACCGGGGAGCTGTTTTTT
CDR3 protein: CASSQGGLAGLTGELFF

J gene: TRBJ1-1
clone size: .
V gene: TRBV5-1
D gene: TRBD1
CDR3 DNA: TGCGCCAGCCTACCCTCAGGGGGCACTGAAGCTTTCTTT
CDR3 protein: CASLPSGGTEAFF

J gene: TRBJ2-4
clone size: .
V gene: TRBV29-1
D gene: TRBD1
CDR3 DNA: TGCAGCGTTGGGGACAGGGTAAACATTCAGTACTTC
CDR3 protein: CSVGDRVNIQYF

J gene: TRBJ2-2
clone size: .
V gene: TRBV10-3
D gene: .
CDR3 DNA: TGTGCCATCAGTGAGTCGGTAGCGAGATATCTTGCCACCGGGGAGCTGTTTTTT
CDR3 protein: CAISESVARYLATGELFF

J gene: TRBJ2-5
clone size: .
V gene: TRBV4-2
D gene: TRBD2
CDR3 DNA: TGTGCCAGCAGCCTGATGGCGGGGGTGGAGGAGACCCAGTACTTC
CDR3 protein: CASSLMAGVEETQYF

J gene: TRBJ1-2
clone size: .
V gene: TRBV27
D gene: TRBD1
CDR3 DNA: TGTGCCAGCTTTTCTCCGGGACAGGGGACCAACTATGGCTACACCTTC
CDR3 protein: CASFSPGQGTNYGYTF

J gene: TRBJ1-5
clone size: .
V gene: TRBV30
D gene: TRBD1
CDR3 DNA: TGTGCCTGGAGCGCCGGACAGGCCAGCAATCAGCCCCAGCATTTT
CDR3 protein: CAWSAGQASNQPQHF

J gene: TRBJ1-4
clone size: .
V gene: TRBV5-1
D gene: .
CDR3 DNA: TGCGCCAGCAGCGAAGGGGCAACTAATGAAAAACTGTTTTTT
CDR3 protein: CASSEGATNEKLFF

J gene: TRBJ1-6
clone size: once
V gene: TRBV7-2
D gene: .
CDR3 DNA: TGTGCCAGCAGCTTACGACGGGCCTATAATTCACCCCTCCACTTT
CDR3 protein: CASSLRRAYNSPLHF

J gene: TRBJ2-3
clone size: .
V gene: TRBV29-1
D gene: TRBD2
CDR3 DNA: TGCAGCGTCCGCGGGACTAGCGGCCCAACAGATACGCAGTATTTT
CDR3 protein: CSVRGTSGPTDTQYF

J gene: TRBJ1-5
clone size: .
V gene: TRBV5-1
D gene: .
CDR3 DNA: TGCGCCAGCAGCCCGTCAGCCGGGAGCAATCAGCCCCAGCATTTT
CDR3 protein: CASSPSAGSNQPQHF

J gene: TRBJ1-1
clone size: once
V gene: TRBV5-4
D gene: .
CDR3 DNA: TGTGCCAGCAGCCTAGGACATTCGAGCACTGAAGCTTTCTTT
CDR3 protein: CASSLGHSSTEAFF

J gene: TRBJ2-6
clone size: .
V gene: TRBV7-9
D gene: TRBD1
CDR3 DNA: TGTGCCAGCAGCTTAGGGGGACAGGGGTTTTCTGGGGCCAACGTCCTGACTTTC
CDR3 protein: CASSLGGQGFSGANVLTF

J gene: TRBJ2-7
clone size: .
V gene: TRBV30
D gene: TRBD1
CDR3 DNA: TGTGCCTGGGGACAGGACTACGAGCAGTACTTC
CDR3 protein: CAWGQDYEQYF

J gene: TRBJ1-1
clone size: .
V gene: TRBV2
D gene: .
CDR3 DNA: TGTGCCAGCACGATCGAGGCGGACACTGAAGCTTTCTTT
CDR3 protein: CASTIEADTEAFF

J gene: TRBJ2-1
clone size: .
V gene: TRBV30
D gene: .
CDR3 DNA: TGTGCCTGGAACGGGGGCTACAATGAGCAGTTCTTC
CDR3 protein: CAWNGGYNEQFF

J gene: TRBJ2-5
clone size: .
V gene: TRBV5-1
D gene: TRBD2
CDR3 DNA: TGCGCCAGCAGCTTGTACGGGGGGGCCCAAGAGACCCAGTACTTC
CDR3 protein: CASSLYGGAQETQYF

J gene: TRBJ2-1
clone size: .
V gene: TRBV5-1
D gene: TRBD2
CDR3 DNA: TGCGCCAGCAGCGTAGCGGGGGCCTACAATGAGCAGTTCTTC
CDR3 protein: CASSVAGAYNEQFF

J gene: TRBJ2-5
clone size: .
V gene: TRBV5-1
D gene: TRBD1
CDR3 DNA: TGCGCCAGCAGCCCATTGGGACAGGGGGCGGGGGAGACCCAGTACTTC
CDR3 protein: CASSPLGQGAGETQYF

J gene: TRBJ2-1
clone size: .
V gene: TRBV7-9
D gene: TRBD2
CDR3 DNA: TGTGCCAGCAGGGATAGCGGGGATGAGCAGTTCTTC
CDR3 protein: CASRDSGDEQFF

J gene: TRBJ2-5
clone size: .
V gene: TRBV9
D gene: .
CDR3 DNA: TGTGCCAGCAGCGTATCAGGATCGTACCAAGAGACCCAGTACTTC
CDR3 protein: CASSVSGSYQETQYF

J gene: TRBJ1-3
clone size: .
V gene: TRBV28
D gene: .
CDR3 DNA: TGTGCCAGCAGTTTCCTTGGAAACACCATATATTTT
CDR3 protein: CASSFLGNTIYF

J gene: TRBJ2-2
clone size: .
V gene: TRBV27
D gene: .
CDR3 DNA: TGTGCCAGCAGTTTATCGCTACTTGTAGCGAACGGGGAGCTGTTTTTT
CDR3 protein: CASSLSLLVANGELFF

J gene: TRBJ2-3
clone size: .
V gene: TRBV5-4
D gene: .
CDR3 DNA: TGTGCCAGCAGCGCAGCACCGGGGGACGACGCAGATACGCAGTATTTT
CDR3 protein: CASSAAPGDDADTQYF

J gene: TRBJ2-5
clone size: .
V gene: TRBV9
D gene: TRBD2
CDR3 DNA: TGTGCCAGCAGCGTAGGAGGTAGCGGGAAGGCCCAAGGGACCCAGTACTTC
CDR3 protein: CASSVGGSGKAQGTQYF

J gene: TRBJ2-3
clone size: .
V gene: TRBV4-2
D gene: TRBD2
CDR3 DNA: TGTGCCAGCGGGGAGGGAGGGGCGGCCTTGGGAGATACGCAGTATTTT
CDR3 protein: CASGEGGAALGDTQYF

J gene: TRBJ1-1
clone size: once
V gene: TRBV30
D gene: TRBD1
CDR3 DNA: TGTGCCGGACAGGGCAACACTGAAGCTTTCTTT
CDR3 protein: CAGQGNTEAFF